This T cell receptor (beta chain) appears in the sequencing data of a study of human T cells and chemical hapten exposure. Overall study context: Readings were taken at 6 days from patch tests that had applied 0.01% DPC to the upper back. Study-wide points: Once DPC sensitization occurred, TCRs above 1 in 1000 frequency showed no change. Clustering by CDR3 similarity yielded significantly more large clusters from expanded TCRs than controls.

Germline V gene lookup returns CDR1 SGHTA and CDR2 FQGNSA. Trimming pared 5 bases from V and 0 bases from J, leaving 5 bases between. This CDR3 contains 14 residues. Stated time point: patch test 3, about 24 weeks after DPC sensitization. Indicated treatment: therapeutic diphenylcyclopropenone sensitization with weekly scalp DPC. This clonotype was seen more than once but under ten times. Its matching antigen is unknown. Individual cDNA molecules each carried unique molecular identifiers attached by the library. TCRdb analysed the RACE reads with MiXCR anew, one entry per CDR3 protein. This table holds under 200,000 distinct CDR3 sequences, roughly 25% found once.

The origin of this receptor is a woman in her late teens or twenties with alopecia areata. Some clones in this sample may be carry-over from other donors' samples. The V call is TRBV7-2, the J call TRBJ2-6; D gene uncertain. The material sequenced was whole blood, taken in connection with sensitization to the hapten diphenylcyclopropenone (DPC). The chain's CDR3 is CASSLISGANVLTF. The CDR3 DNA follows: TGTGCCAGCAGCCTTATCTCTGGGGCCAACGTCCTGACTTTC. The full variable domain, rest sourced from reference TRBV7-2 and TRBJ2-6, is GAGVSQSPSNKVTEKGKDVELRCDPISGHTALYWYRQSLGQGLEFLIYFQGNSAPDKSGLPSDRFSAERTGGSVSTLTIQRTQQEDSAVYLCASSLISGANVLTFGAGSRLTVL.